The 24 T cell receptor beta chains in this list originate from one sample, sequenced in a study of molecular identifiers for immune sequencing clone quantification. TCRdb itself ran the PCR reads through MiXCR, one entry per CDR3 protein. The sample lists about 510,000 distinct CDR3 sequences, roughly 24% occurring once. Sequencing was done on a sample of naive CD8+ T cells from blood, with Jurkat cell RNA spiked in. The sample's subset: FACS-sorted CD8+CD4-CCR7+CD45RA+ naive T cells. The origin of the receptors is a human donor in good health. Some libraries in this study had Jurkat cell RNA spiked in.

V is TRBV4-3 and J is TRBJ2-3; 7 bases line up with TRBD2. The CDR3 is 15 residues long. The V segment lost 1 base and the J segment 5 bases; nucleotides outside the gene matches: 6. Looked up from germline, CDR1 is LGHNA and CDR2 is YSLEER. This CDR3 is CASSQGRGGGDTQYF. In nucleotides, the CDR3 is TGCGCCAGCAGCCAAGGTCGCGGGGGAGGAGATACGCAGTATTTT.

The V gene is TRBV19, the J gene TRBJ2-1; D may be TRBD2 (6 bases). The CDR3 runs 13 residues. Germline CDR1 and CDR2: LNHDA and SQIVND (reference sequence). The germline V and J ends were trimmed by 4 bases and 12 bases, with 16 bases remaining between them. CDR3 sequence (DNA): TGTGCCAGTAGTACTGTTTTCGCCGGGGGGCAGTTCTTC. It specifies CASSTVFAGGQFF.

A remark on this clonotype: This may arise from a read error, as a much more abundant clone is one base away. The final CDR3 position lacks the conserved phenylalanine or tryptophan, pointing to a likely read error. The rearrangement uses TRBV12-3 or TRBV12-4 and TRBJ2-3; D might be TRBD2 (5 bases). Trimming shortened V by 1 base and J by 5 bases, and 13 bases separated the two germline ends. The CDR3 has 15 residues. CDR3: CASSLGAHGGDTQYS. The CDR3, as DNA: TGTGCCAGCAGTTTAGGGGCGCACGGAGGAGATACGCAGTATTCT.

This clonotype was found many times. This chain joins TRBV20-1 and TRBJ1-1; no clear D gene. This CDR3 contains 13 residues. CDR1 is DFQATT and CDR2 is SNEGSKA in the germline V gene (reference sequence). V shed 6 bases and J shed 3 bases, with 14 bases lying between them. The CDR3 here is CSARPIVDTEAFF. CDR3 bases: TGCAGTGCCCGACCGATAGTGGACACTGAAGCTTTCTTT.

In nucleotides, the CDR3 is TGTGCCAGCAGTTTAACCAATATACTAGCCAAAAACATTCAGTACTTC. Translation gives CASSLTNILAKNIQYF. The genes are TRBV12-3 or TRBV12-4 and TRBJ2-4; D is unresolved. The CDR3 is 16 amino acids. The V gene lost 2 bases and the J gene lost 0 bases, with 11 bases spanning the gap.

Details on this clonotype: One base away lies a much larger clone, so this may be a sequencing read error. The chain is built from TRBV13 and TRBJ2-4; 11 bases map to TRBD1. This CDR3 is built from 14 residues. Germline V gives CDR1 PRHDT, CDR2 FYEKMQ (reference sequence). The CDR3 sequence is CASSYGQGADIQHF. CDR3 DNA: TGTGCCAGCAGCTACGGACAGGGGGCCGACATTCAGCACTTC.

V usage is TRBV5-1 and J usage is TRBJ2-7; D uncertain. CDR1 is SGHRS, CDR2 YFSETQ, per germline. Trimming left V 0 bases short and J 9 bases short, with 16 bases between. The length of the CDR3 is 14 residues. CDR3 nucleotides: TGCGCCAGCAGCTTGGCGGGCTCCTCCTCCGCGCAGTACTTC. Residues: CASSLAGSSSAQYF.

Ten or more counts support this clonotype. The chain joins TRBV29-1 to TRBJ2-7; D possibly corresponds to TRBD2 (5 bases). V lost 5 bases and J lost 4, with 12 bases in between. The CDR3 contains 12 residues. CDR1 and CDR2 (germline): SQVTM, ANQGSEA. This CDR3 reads CSVLGSGYEQYF. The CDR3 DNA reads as TGCAGCGTTCTGGGATCGGGGTACGAGCAGTACTTC.

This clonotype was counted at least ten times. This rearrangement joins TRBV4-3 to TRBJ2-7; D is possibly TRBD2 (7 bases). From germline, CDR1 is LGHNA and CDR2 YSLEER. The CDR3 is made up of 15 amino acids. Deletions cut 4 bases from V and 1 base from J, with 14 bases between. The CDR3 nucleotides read TGCGCCAGCAGCCCCATGGGGGGGCAATCCTACGAGCAGTACTTC. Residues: CASSPMGGQSYEQYF.

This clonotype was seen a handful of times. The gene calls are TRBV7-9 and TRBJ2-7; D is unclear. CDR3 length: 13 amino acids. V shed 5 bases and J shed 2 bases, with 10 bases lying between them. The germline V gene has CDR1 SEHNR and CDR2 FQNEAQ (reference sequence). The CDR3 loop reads CASSPPQAYEQYF. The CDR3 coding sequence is TGTGCCAGCAGCCCCCCCCAGGCCTACGAGCAGTACTTC.

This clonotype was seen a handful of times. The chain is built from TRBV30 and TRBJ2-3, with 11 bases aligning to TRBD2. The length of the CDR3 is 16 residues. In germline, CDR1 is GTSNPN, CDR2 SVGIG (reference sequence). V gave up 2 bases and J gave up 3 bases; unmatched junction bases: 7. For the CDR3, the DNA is TGTGCCTGGAGTTATATAGCGGGGGGGCAAACAGATACGCAGTATTTT. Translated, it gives CAWSYIAGGQTDTQYF. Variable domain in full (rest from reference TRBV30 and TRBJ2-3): SQTIHQWPATLVQPVGSPLSLECTVEGTSNPNLYWYRQAAGRGLQLLFYSVGIGQISSEVPQNLSASRPQDRQFILSSKKLLLSDSGFYLCAWSYIAGGQTDTQYFGPGTRLTVL.

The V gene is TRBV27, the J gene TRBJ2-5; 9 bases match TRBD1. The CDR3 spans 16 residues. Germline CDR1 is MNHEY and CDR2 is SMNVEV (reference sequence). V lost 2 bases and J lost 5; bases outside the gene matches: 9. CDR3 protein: CASSLNRGRFSETQYF. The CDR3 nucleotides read TGTGCCAGCAGTTTAAACAGGGGGCGTTTCTCGGAGACCCAGTACTTC.

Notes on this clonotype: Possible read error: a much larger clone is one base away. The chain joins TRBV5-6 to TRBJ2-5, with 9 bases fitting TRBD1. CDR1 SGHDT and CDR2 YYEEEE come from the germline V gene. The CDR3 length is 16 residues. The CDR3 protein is CAGSETGTGRLGTQYF. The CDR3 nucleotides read TGTGCCGGCAGCGAGACCGGGACAGGGCGGCTTGGGACCCAGTACTTC.

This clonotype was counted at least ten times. The chain's CDR3 is CASSLARGLVGTEAFF. The CDR3 nucleotides are TGTGCCAGCAGCTTAGCCAGGGGGCTCGTGGGCACTGAAGCTTTCTTT. The chain employs TRBV7-9 and TRBJ1-1; 8 bases line up with TRBD1. The V and J ends lost 0 bases and 4 bases, in that order; junction bases with no gene match: 7. CDR1 SEHNR and CDR2 FQNEAQ come from the germline V gene (reference sequence). This CDR3 is built from 16 residues.

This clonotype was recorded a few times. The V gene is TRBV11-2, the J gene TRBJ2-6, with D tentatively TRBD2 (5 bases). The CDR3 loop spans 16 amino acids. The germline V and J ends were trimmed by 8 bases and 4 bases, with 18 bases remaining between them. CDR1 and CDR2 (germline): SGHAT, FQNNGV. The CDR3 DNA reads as TGTGCCAGCGGGCCTATTCTAGCTTCCGGGGCCAACGTCCTGACTTTC. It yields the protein CASGPILASGANVLTF.

The DNA of the CDR3 is TGTGCCAGTAGTCCCCGTGTGGAGTTCAATCAGCCCCAGCATTTT. Translation: CASSPRVEFNQPQHF. This chain connects TRBV19 to TRBJ1-5; D is unresolved. CDR1 is LNHDA, CDR2 SQIVND, per germline (reference sequence). The CDR3 is 15 residues long. V was clipped by 5 bases and J by 3 bases, with 14 bases between them.

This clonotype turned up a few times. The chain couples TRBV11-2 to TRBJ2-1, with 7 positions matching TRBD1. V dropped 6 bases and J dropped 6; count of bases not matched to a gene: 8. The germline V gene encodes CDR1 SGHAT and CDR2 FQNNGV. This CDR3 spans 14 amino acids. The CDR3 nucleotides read TGTGCCAGCAGTCCCACAGGGGTAGGCAATGAGCAGTTCTTC. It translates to CASSPTGVGNEQFF.

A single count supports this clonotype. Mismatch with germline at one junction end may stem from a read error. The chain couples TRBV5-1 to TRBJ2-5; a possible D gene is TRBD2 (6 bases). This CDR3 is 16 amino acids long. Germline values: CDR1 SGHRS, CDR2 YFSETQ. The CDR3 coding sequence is TGCGCCCGCAGCTTGGCGGGGCCCCCCCCGTGGGAGCCCCCGTACTTC. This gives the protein CARSLAGPPPWEPPYF.

Written as DNA, the CDR3 is TGTGCCAGCAGCTTCGCTAGTCTCGGACAGGGCGCAACTAATGAAAAACTGTTTTTT. Translated, it gives CASSFASLGQGATNEKLFF. This chain links TRBV7-9 with TRBJ1-4, with 8 nucleotides matching TRBD1. The CDR3 is made up of 19 amino acids. Losses at the gene ends were 3 bases for V and 0 bases for J; bases not matched to a gene: 12. Germline values: CDR1 SEHNR, CDR2 FQNEAQ (reference sequence).

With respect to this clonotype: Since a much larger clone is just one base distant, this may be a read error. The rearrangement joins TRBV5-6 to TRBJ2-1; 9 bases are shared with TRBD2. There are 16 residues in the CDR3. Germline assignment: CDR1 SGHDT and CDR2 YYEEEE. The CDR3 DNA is TGTGGCAGCAGTCTAGAAGGACTAGCGAGTTACAATGAGCAGTTCTTC. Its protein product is CGSSLEGLASYNEQFF.

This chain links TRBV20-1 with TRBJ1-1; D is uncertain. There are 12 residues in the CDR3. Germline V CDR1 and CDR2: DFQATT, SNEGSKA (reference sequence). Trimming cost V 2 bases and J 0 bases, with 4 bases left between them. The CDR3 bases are TGCAGTGCTAGACAGCTGAACACTGAAGCTTTCTTT. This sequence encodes CSARQLNTEAFF.

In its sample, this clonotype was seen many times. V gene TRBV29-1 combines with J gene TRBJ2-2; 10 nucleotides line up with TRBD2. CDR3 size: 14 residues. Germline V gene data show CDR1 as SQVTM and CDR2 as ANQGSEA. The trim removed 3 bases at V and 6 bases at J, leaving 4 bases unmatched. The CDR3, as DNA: TGCAGCGTTGACACTAGCGGGATGGCCGGGGAGCTGTTTTTT. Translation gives CSVDTSGMAGELFF.

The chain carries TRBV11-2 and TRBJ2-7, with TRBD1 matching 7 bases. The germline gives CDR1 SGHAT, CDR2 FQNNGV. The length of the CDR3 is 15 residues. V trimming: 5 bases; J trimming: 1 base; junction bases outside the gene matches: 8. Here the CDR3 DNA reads TGTGCCAGCAGCATTCAGGGGGACAGTTCCTACGAGCAGTACTTC. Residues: CASSIQGDSSYEQYF. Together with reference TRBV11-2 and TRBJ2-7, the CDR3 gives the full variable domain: EAGVAQSPRYKIIEKRQSVAFWCNPISGHATLYWYQQILGQGPKLLIQFQNNGVVDDSQLPKDRFSAERLKGVDSTLKIQPAKLEDSAVYLCASSIQGDSSYEQYFGPGTRLTVT.

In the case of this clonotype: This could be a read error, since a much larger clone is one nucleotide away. The CDR3 DNA follows: TGTGCCAGCAGTGGACTAGCGGCAAGCTCCTACGAGCAGTCCTTC. Its protein is CASSGLAASSYEQSF. This chain connects TRBV28 to TRBJ2-7; 10 nucleotides align to TRBD2. The germline gives CDR1 MDHEN, CDR2 SYDVKM. This CDR3 region has 15 residues.